The T cell receptor (beta chain) under discussion was sequenced for a study of regulatory T cells in long-lasting Graves disease. As for the study in general: Newly diagnosed Graves' patients had under 3 months of antithyroid drugs.

Through Arm-PCR of CDR3 regions and iRepertoire HTBI primers, TCR beta libraries were built. TCRdb reprocessed the multiplex PCR reads via MiXCR and lists one record per CDR3 protein. The sample consists of 450,000 to 600,000 distinct CDR3 sequences, about a sixth of them appearing once. Trimming removed 1 base at V and 4 bases at J, with 15 bases between. The germline V gene has CDR1 MDHEN and CDR2 SYDVKM. The CDR3 runs to 16 residues. As for time point: newly diagnosed GD, antithyroid drugs for less than 3 months. The TCR library was prepared using RNA isolated from PBMCs. The sample holds many counts of this clonotype. The sample was also linked to a second study, of T cells in Graves' hyperthyroidism and ophthalmopathy.

The V call is TRBV28, the J call TRBJ2-3; D remains ambiguous. This clonotype was obtained from a man between 35 and 55 years old with Graves disease. The source was peripheral blood mononuclear cells (PBMCs), collected at new diagnosis, from a patient treated with antithyroid drugs. For the CDR3, the DNA is TGTGCCAGCAGTTTATATGCCTCCGTGTCCTCAGATACGCAGTATTTT. Protein sequence: CASSLYASVSSDTQYF.